A single sample is the source of the 5 T cell receptor beta chains below, sequenced in a study of post-analysis software for immune sequencing data. Study-level results: Four or five TRBV segments, TRBV5-6, TRBV5-1 and TRBV20-1 among them, were found more frequent in patients than controls.

These TCRs' antigens remain unknown. Included in the TCR beta cDNA libraries were unique molecular identifiers. In TCRdb, the PCR reads were re-called with MiXCR into one record per CDR3 protein. The sample consists of roughly 600,000 distinct CDR3 sequences, around 47% of them appearing once. The specimen was blood. These receptors were obtained from a girl under 18 with multiple sclerosis.

This clonotype was seen a few times. The CDR3 here is CASSPSGSPYNEQFF. For the CDR3, the DNA is TGTGCCAGCAGCCCCAGCGGGAGTCCCTACAATGAGCAGTTCTTC. The J gene is TRBJ2-1, the V gene TRBV7-2; the match to TRBD2 covers 8 bases. Germline CDR1 SGHTA, CDR2 FQGNSA. CDR3 size: 15 residues. The V and J ends lost 5 bases and 2 bases, in that order; junction bases with no gene match: 5.

The genes are TRBV5-6 and TRBJ1-4; D call uncertain. Trimming shortened V by 0 bases and J by 7 bases, and 7 bases separated the two germline ends. The CDR3 sequence is 13 residues long. Per the germline V gene, CDR1 is SGHDT and CDR2 is YYEEEE. The CDR3 region is CASSLANGEKLFF. For the CDR3, the DNA is TGTGCCAGCAGCTTGGCCAACGGTGAAAAACTGTTTTTT.

The CDR3 region has the DNA TGTGCCAGCAGCCCCCGGGACAGGGCTTCCGAGCAGTACTTC. Protein: CASSPRDRASEQYF. The chain employs TRBV14 and TRBJ2-7; TRBD1 agrees at 9 bases. Losses at the gene ends were 4 bases for V and 6 bases for J; bases not matched to a gene: 7. The CDR3 extends over 14 amino acids. The germline V gene has CDR1 SGHDN and CDR2 FVKESK.

This chain connects TRBV28 to TRBJ1-1, with TRBD1 matching over 10 bases. CDR3 length: 16 residues. Germline lookup yields CDR1 MDHEN and CDR2 SYDVKM. V shed 5 bases, J shed 6 bases, and the junction held 12 bases outside the gene matches. The CDR3 loop reads CASSPTWTGGDAEAFF. DNA of the CDR3: TGTGCCAGCAGTCCTACCTGGACAGGGGGTGACGCTGAAGCTTTCTTT.

This clonotype was detected only once. V gene TRBV12-3 or TRBV12-4 combines with J gene TRBJ2-1; 8 nucleotides match TRBD1. V lost 2 bases and J lost 5; bases outside the gene matches: 5. The CDR3 has 15 amino acids. CDR3 amino acids: CASSLRTGSNNEQFF. For the CDR3, the DNA is TGTGCCAGCAGTTTACGGACAGGGTCTAACAATGAGCAGTTCTTC.